Given below is one T cell receptor beta chain in context. As yet, its antigen is unknown. These data are taken from a study of cytomegalovirus exposure and HLA in healthy donors. Primers included in the PCR were 60 Vbeta and 13 Jbeta primers. TCRdb's copy holds only in-frame clones and misses some; the assay was immunoSEQ multiplex PCR. The listing records tens of thousands of clones. Whole-study results and caveats: The authors later found TCR association rates varying by HLA locus, with DRB1 most and HLA-C fewest.

Material: PBMCs. The source is a woman in her 30s in good health and CMV-seropositive.

The CDR3 DNA sequence: TGCGCCAGCAGCTTAGGACTAGCGGATAGCACAGATACGCAGTATTTT. Translating it yields CASSLGLADSTDTQYF. The chain links TRBV5-1 to TRBJ2-3; 10 nucleotides line up with TRBD2. Losses at the gene ends were 2 bases for V and 0 bases for J; bases not matched to a gene: 3. In germline, CDR1 is SGHRS, CDR2 YFSETQ. This CDR3 is 16 amino acids long.